The source of this T cell receptor (beta chain) is a study of blood T cell repertoires in COVID-19. TCRdb's copy holds only in-frame clones and misses some; the assay was immunoSEQ multiplex PCR. The table lists roughly 280,000 clones, roughly nine tenths of them singletons, with 3% in the top ten. Recovered status applied to Cohort 3 donors who had two consecutive negative PCRs. It also applied to those with clearance or with symptom resolution. The V gene end was trimmed by 3 bases and the J gene end by 2 bases; junction bases not matched to a gene: 4. The CDR3 contains 15 residues. Germline CDR1 reads KGHSH; CDR2 reads LQKENI.

The TCR sequence derives from a woman aged 45-65 years who had recovered from COVID-19. The sequenced sample consisted of PBMCs or T cells enriched from blood (not recorded which). This sequence joins TRBV18 and TRBJ1-3; TRBD1 matches 7 bases. The CDR3 region has the DNA TGTGCCAGCTCACCGGGACAGCAACCTGGAAACACCATATATTTT. Its translation: CASSPGQQPGNTIYF.